A single sample gave rise to the 27 T cell receptor beta chains below, sequenced in a study of siplizumab effects on memory and regulatory T cells. Sequenced by immunoSEQ multiplex PCR; TCRdb stores in-frame clones only, minus some. The sample holds around 100,000 clones, roughly 94% seen once. Source material: Tregs sorted from blood. Every receptor here comes from a human donor in good health.

The CDR3 loop is CASRRDSNSPLHF. In DNA form, the CDR3 reads TGCGCCAGCAGGCGGGACAGTAATTCACCCCTCCACTTT. This chain connects TRBV5-1 to TRBJ1-6, with 7 bases aligning to TRBD1. This CDR3 contains 13 residues. The germline V gene has CDR1 SGHRS and CDR2 YFSETQ. J was trimmed by 6 bases and V by 5 bases; bases with no gene match: 2.

The chain is built from TRBV7-9 and TRBJ2-6; 8 bases are a match to TRBD1. This CDR3 is built from 17 residues. Per the germline V gene, CDR1 is SEHNR and CDR2 is FQNEAQ (reference sequence). With V trimmed by 1 base and J by 3 bases, 5 bases remained unmatched. The CDR3 loop is CASSLGTGFVGANVLTF. In nucleotides, the CDR3 is TGTGCCAGCAGCTTAGGGACAGGGTTTGTTGGGGCCAACGTCCTGACTTTC. The full variable domain, with the rest looked up from reference TRBV7-9 and TRBJ2-6, is DTGVSQNPRHKITKRGQNVTFRCDPISEHNRLYWYRQTLGQGPEFLTYFQNEAQLEKSRLLSDRFSAERPKGSFSTLEIQRTEQGDSAMYLCASSLGTGFVGANVLTFGAGSRLTVL.

The CDR3 is CASPALSYEQYF. CDR3 coding DNA: TGTGCCAGTCCGGCGCTCTCCTACGAGCAGTACTTC. The chain uses TRBV27 and TRBJ2-7; D unresolved. The germline V gene has CDR1 MNHEY and CDR2 SMNVEV (reference sequence). The V and J ends lost 9 bases and 0 bases respectively, with 9 bases between them. The CDR3 is 12 residues long.

The rearrangement links TRBV27 to TRBJ2-3; 12 positions match TRBD2. The junction had 7 bases not matched to a gene; V was cut back by 6 bases and J by 12 bases. In germline, CDR1 is MNHEY, CDR2 SMNVEV (reference sequence). CDR3 length: 13 residues. CDR3 in DNA: TGTGCCAGCAGACCCCGGACTAGCGGGAATCAGTATTTT. Its translation is CASRPRTSGNQYF.

The rearrangement links TRBV21-1 to TRBJ2-4; the table gives TRBD2 as D, unverified against the DNA. TRBV21-1 constitutes a pseudogene. CDR3 length: 15 residues. This CDR3 reads CASSKEGEIENIQYF. CDR3 nucleotide sequence: TGTGCCAGCAGCAAAGAGGGAGAGATCGAAAACATTCAGTACTTC.

This chain links TRBV7-2 with TRBJ1-4; no firm D call. The CDR3 is 18 residues long. The ends were cut back, 1 base at V and 0 bases at J, with 15 bases in the middle. Germline CDR1 SGHTA, CDR2 FQGNSA. CDR3 protein: CASSLGGPNRPTNEKLFF. The CDR3 DNA is TGTGCCAGCAGCTTAGGCGGGCCCAATCGCCCAACTAATGAAAAACTGTTTTTT.

This clone appeared a single time. This chain links TRBV4-1 with TRBJ2-1; TRBD2 might be the D (7 bases). The CDR3 spans 20 residues. The V and J ends lost 0 bases and 8 bases respectively, with 29 bases between them. Germline-derived CDR1 and CDR2 are MGHRA and YSYEKL. This chain's CDR3 is CASSQEPLLRGRAKGYEQFF. CDR3 DNA: TGCGCCAGCAGCCAAGAACCCCTTCTAAGGGGGAGGGCCAAGGGCTATGAGCAGTTCTTC.

The V gene is TRBV5-1, the J gene TRBJ2-5; a weak D match, TRBD1 (5 bases). Trimming cost V 3 bases and J 1 base, with 10 bases left between them. The CDR3 runs to 14 residues. CDR1 is SGHRS, CDR2 YFSETQ, per germline. CDR3 protein: CASSYRQIQETQYF. DNA of the CDR3: TGCGCCAGCAGCTACCGACAGATCCAAGAGACCCAGTACTTC.

The CDR3 DNA reads as TGTGCCAGCAGTTACCGGGCGGCGATCCCCTCCTACGAGCAGTACTTC. Translating gives CASSYRAAIPSYEQYF. This chain uses TRBV6-5 with TRBJ2-7; D not certain. The length of the CDR3 is 16 residues. V lost 2 bases to trimming and J lost 0 bases, with 14 bases between them. Per germline, CDR1 MNHEY and CDR2 SVGAGI.

The gene calls are TRBV10-3 and TRBJ2-1; D call uncertain. This CDR3 is built from 11 residues. Germline V CDR1 and CDR2: ENHRY, SYGVKD. V shed 10 bases and J shed 6 bases, with 10 bases lying between them. In DNA, the CDR3 is TGTGCCACTGGTATTTCCAATGAGCAGTTCTTC. This sequence encodes CATGISNEQFF.

This chain links TRBV6-5 with TRBJ1-6; D is uncertain. Trimming left V 6 bases short and J 6 bases short, with 9 bases between. This CDR3 region has 13 residues. Germline-derived CDR1 and CDR2 are MNHEY and SVGAGI. The CDR3 protein is CASRRTGNSPLHF. The CDR3 region has the DNA TGTGCCAGCAGACGGACGGGTAATTCACCCCTCCACTTT.

The chain recombines TRBV29-1 with TRBJ2-7; 12 bases are shared with TRBD2. The CDR3 runs 14 residues. The V gene's germline CDR1 is SQVTM and CDR2 ANQGSEA. With V trimmed by 6 bases and J by 7 bases, 10 bases remained unmatched. The CDR3 loop reads CSVGLAGPPGEQYF. The DNA of the CDR3 is TGCAGCGTAGGACTAGCGGGACCGCCGGGGGAGCAGTACTTC.

The chain combines TRBV7-8 with TRBJ1-3; D is perhaps TRBD1 (6 bases). Germline CDR1 reads SGHVS; CDR2 reads FQNEAQ. V was shortened by 0 bases and J by 4 bases, with 22 bases between the two germline ends. There are 19 residues in the CDR3. CDR3 in DNA: TGTGCCAGCAGCTTAGCGATCGCCCACGGGGGGGCTGGAGGAAACACCATATATTTT. As protein: CASSLAIAHGGAGGNTIYF.

V is TRBV5-1 and J is TRBJ2-7; D is undetermined. Germline CDR1 reads SGHRS; CDR2 reads YFSETQ. CDR3 length: 14 amino acids. V dropped 3 bases and J dropped 5 bases, with 15 bases sitting between them. The CDR3 here is CASSSPPNTHEQYF. The CDR3 coding sequence is TGCGCCAGCAGCTCCCCCCCTAATACCCACGAGCAGTACTTC.

V gene TRBV6-1 combines with J gene TRBJ2-4; a possible D gene is TRBD1 (5 bases). Germline V gene lookup returns CDR1 MNHNS and CDR2 SASEGT. The CDR3 runs 14 residues. V lost 6 bases to trimming and J lost 6 bases, with 15 bases between them. The CDR3 DNA is TGTGCCAGCAGGCTCTCGCATAGGGGAAACATTCAGTACTTC. Translating gives CASRLSHRGNIQYF.

V gene TRBV5-4 combines with J gene TRBJ2-5, with 10 bases that match TRBD1. The germline CDR1 and CDR2 sequences are SGHNT and YYREEE (reference sequence). The CDR3 is 15 amino acids. V lost 5 bases and J lost 5; bases outside the gene matches: 9. CDR3 protein: CASRPTGTGVETQYF. The CDR3 bases are TGTGCCAGCAGACCGACCGGGACAGGGGTCGAGACCCAGTACTTC.

As for this clone: Relative to the germline gene, one junction end is altered; a read error may explain this. The V call is TRBV15, the J call TRBJ2-2; possibly TRBD1 for D (5 bases). CDR3 size: 14 residues. CDR1 is LNHNV, CDR2 YYDKDF, per germline (reference sequence). CDR3 protein: CATTRQLNTGELFF. The CDR3 nucleotides read TGTGCCACCACCAGACAGTTGAACACCGGGGAGCTGTTTTTT.

CDR3 coding DNA: TGTGCCAGCAGCGGGGACCCTTACAATGAGCAGTTCTTC. Its protein is CASSGDPYNEQFF. V gene TRBV7-8 combines with J gene TRBJ2-1, with D perhaps being TRBD1 or TRBD2 (5 bases each). The CDR3 is made up of 13 amino acids. Trimming removed 5 bases at V and 4 bases at J, with 9 bases between. Per the germline V gene, CDR1 is SGHVS and CDR2 is FQNEAQ.

The chain carries TRBV5-6 and TRBJ2-1, with D possibly matching TRBD1 (6 bases). The CDR3 spans 13 residues. Trimming stripped 4 bases from V and 6 bases from J, with 11 bases between. The V gene's germline CDR1 is SGHDT and CDR2 YYEEEE. This chain's CDR3 is CASSPTGTNEQFF. The CDR3 DNA follows: TGTGCCAGCAGCCCGACAGGTACCAATGAGCAGTTCTTC.

This clone showed up just once. The chain joins TRBV9 to TRBJ2-1, with TRBD2 identical over 9 bases. In germline, CDR1 is SGDLS, CDR2 YYNGEE. The CDR3 spans 15 residues. J gave up 4 bases and V 3 bases, and 5 bases lay outside the gene matches. CDR3 sequence reads: CASSGTSGLYNEQFF. The CDR3 DNA reads as TGTGCCAGCAGCGGCACTAGCGGGTTGTACAATGAGCAGTTCTTC.

This chain joins TRBV9 and TRBJ2-7, with 9 positions matching TRBD1. The CDR3 spans 15 residues. Trimming took 4 bases from V and 3 from J; bases not matched to a gene: 8. The germline gives CDR1 SGDLS, CDR2 YYNGEE. CDR3 sequence: CASSSRDRVGYEQYF. The CDR3, as DNA: TGTGCCAGCAGCTCGAGGGACAGGGTCGGCTACGAGCAGTACTTC.

The chain carries TRBV19 and TRBJ2-1; possible D gene TRBD1, 6 bases. The V gene's germline CDR1 is LNHDA and CDR2 SQIVND (reference sequence). This CDR3 spans 17 amino acids. Trimming shortened V by 3 bases and J by 4 bases, and 19 bases separated the two germline ends. The CDR3 loop reads CASSMSPGAINYNEQFF. The DNA of the CDR3 is TGTGCCAGTAGTATGTCGCCAGGGGCGATAAATTACAATGAGCAGTTCTTC.

The chain couples TRBV19 to TRBJ2-2, with D hard to call. Trimming took off 5 bases at V and 4 bases at J, with 8 bases between the two ends. The CDR3 runs to 13 residues. Germline values: CDR1 LNHDA, CDR2 SQIVND (reference sequence). In nucleotides, the CDR3 is TGTGCCAGTAGTCGGCAGACCACCGGGGAGCTGTTTTTT. It translates to CASSRQTTGELFF.

This sequence joins TRBV28 and TRBJ2-1; D might be TRBD2 (6 bases). The CDR3 is made up of 14 amino acids. V was clipped by 5 bases and J by 3 bases, with 11 bases between them. The germline gives CDR1 MDHEN, CDR2 SYDVKM. The CDR3 nucleotides are TGTGCCAGCAGTAACCGGGGGATCTACAATGAGCAGTTCTTC. Protein sequence: CASSNRGIYNEQFF. The full variable domain, rest sourced from reference TRBV28 and TRBJ2-1, is DVKVTQSSRYLVKRTGEKVFLECVQDMDHENMFWYRQDPGLGLRLIYFSYDVKMKEKGDIPEGYSVSREKKERFSLILESASTNQTSMYLCASSNRGIYNEQFFGPGTRLTVL.

The chain uses TRBV6-5 and TRBJ2-1; D might be TRBD2 (6 bases). The germline gives CDR1 MNHEY, CDR2 SVGAGI. This CDR3 comprises 14 residues. Trimming took off 8 bases at V and 5 bases at J, with 16 bases between the two ends. CDR3 region: CASGFGGPNNEQFF. CDR3 nucleotides: TGTGCCAGCGGGTTCGGAGGGCCTAACAATGAGCAGTTCTTC.

The J gene is TRBJ1-5, the V gene TRBV20-1; no firm D call. The germline V gene encodes CDR1 DFQATT and CDR2 SNEGSKA (reference sequence). Trimming shortened V by 0 bases and J by 7 bases, and 4 bases separated the two germline ends. The CDR3 has 11 amino acids. CDR3 amino acids: CSARETQPQHF. The CDR3 nucleotides read TGCAGTGCTAGAGAAACACAGCCCCAGCATTTT.

The V call is TRBV9, the J call TRBJ2-3, with 9 bases lining up with TRBD2. CDR1 and CDR2 from the germline V gene are SGDLS and YYNGEE. There are 17 residues in the CDR3. The junction had 13 bases not matched to a gene; V was cut back by 4 bases and J by 4 bases. CDR3 in amino acids: CASSPRWGLAGSDTQYF. As DNA, the CDR3 is TGTGCCAGCAGCCCACGGTGGGGACTAGCAGGGTCAGATACGCAGTATTTT.